The rows below give T cell receptor beta chains drawn from one sample of a study of blood T cell repertoires in COVID-19. Generated by immunoSEQ multiplex PCR, the TCRdb table keeps only in-frame clones and is missing some. Here the sample spans 450,000 or so clones, approximately 92% being singletons. Specimen: peripheral blood. Every receptor here comes from a man aged 18 to 30 with COVID-19, enrolled during active disease. CDR3s include the opening cysteine and the closing phenylalanine or tryptophan.

V gene,CDR3 protein
TRBV18,CASSPPDLTGKLFF
TRBV27,CASSSPRGRGYNEQFF
TRBV5-5,CASSVWRVVDTGELFF
TRBV7-2,CASSLEATRNTEAFF
TRBV7-3,CASSQGQGDGYTF
TRBV5-4,CASSRDRVTYEQYF
TRBV21-1,CASRTTSGTHIQGEQFF
TRBV2,CASSGRTGALQYF
TRBV1,CTSSQDWVQVRSGANVLTF
TRBV2,CASKNSASSYNEQFF